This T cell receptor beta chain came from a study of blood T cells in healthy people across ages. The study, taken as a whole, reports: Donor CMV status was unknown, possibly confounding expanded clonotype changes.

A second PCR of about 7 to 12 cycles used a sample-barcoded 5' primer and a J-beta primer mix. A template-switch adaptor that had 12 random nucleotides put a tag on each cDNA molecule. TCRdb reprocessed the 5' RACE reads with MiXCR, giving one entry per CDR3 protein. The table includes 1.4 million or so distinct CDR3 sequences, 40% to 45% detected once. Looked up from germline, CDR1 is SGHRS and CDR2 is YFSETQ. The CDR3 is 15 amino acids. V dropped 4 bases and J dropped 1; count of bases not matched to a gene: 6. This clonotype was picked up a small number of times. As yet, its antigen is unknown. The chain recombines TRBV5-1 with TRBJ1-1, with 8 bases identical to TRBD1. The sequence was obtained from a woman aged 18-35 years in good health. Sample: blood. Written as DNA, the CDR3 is TGCGCCAGCAGCGGAATGGGACAGGCGAACACTGAAGCTTTCTTT. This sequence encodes CASSGMGQANTEAFF. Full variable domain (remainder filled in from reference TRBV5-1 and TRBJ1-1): KAGVTQTPRYLIKTRGQQVTLSCSPISGHRSVSWYQQTPGQGLQFLFEYFSETQRNKGNFPGRFSGRQFSNSRSEMNVSTLELGDSALYLCASSGMGQANTEAFFGQGTRLTVV.